This passage covers 27 T cell receptor beta chains from one sample sequenced in a study of T cells after yellow fever vaccination (dated by TCRdb to between 2018 and 2021). Taken with the paper, the label for treatment or condition translates to: live attenuated yellow fever vaccine strain. Library prep was done by 5' RACE. This sample was sequenced with an Illumina NovaSeq 6000. TCRdb's own reprocessing of the public reads used fastp at Q25 and MiXCR and kept productive beta chains. When rows share a CDR3 protein, they turn into one entry using the most common DNA and genes. The sample records roughly 340,000 distinct CDR3 sequences, roughly 4% of which are singletons. 20% to 25% of the sample goes to the ten largest clones. The sample in question was PBMCs, obtained 5 days after the yellow fever booster vaccination. The receptors were gathered from a man aged 18-30 years who received the YFV17D yellow fever vaccine.

The chain has TRBV29-1 and TRBJ2-7, with D perhaps matching TRBD2 (5 bases). Germline V gene lookup returns CDR1 SQVTM and CDR2 ANQGSEA. Deletions cut 3 bases from V and 5 bases from J, with 20 bases between. CDR3 length: 15 residues. The CDR3 sequence is CSVEKEGRYGDEQYF. The DNA for the CDR3 is TGCAGCGTTGAGAAGGAAGGACGCTACGGGGACGAGCAGTACTTC.

This clonotype came up many times. V is TRBV7-2 and J is TRBJ1-3; the D is unclear. The germline V gene has CDR1 SGHTA and CDR2 FQGNSA. The CDR3 covers 13 residues. V was trimmed by 4 bases and J by 4 bases, leaving 8 bases between them. The CDR3 loop is CASSSRGGNTIYF. DNA for the CDR3: TGTGCCAGCAGCTCCCGGGGAGGAAACACCATATATTTT.

This clonotype was observed a few times. The V and J genes are TRBV7-9 and TRBJ2-7; maybe TRBD2 (7 bases). Germline V CDR1 and CDR2: SEHNR, FQNEAQ (reference sequence). The V gene lost 2 bases and the J gene lost 2 bases, with 16 bases spanning the gap. This CDR3 region has 16 residues. CDR3 in DNA: TGTGCCAGCAGCTTAAGGGGGGGTACATTTACCTACGAGCAGTACTTC. Translated: CASSLRGGTFTYEQYF.

CDR3 loop: CSVQTRGYSGNTIYF. The DNA of the CDR3 is TGCAGCGTGCAAACCAGGGGTTACTCTGGAAACACCATATATTTT. V is TRBV29-1 and J is TRBJ1-3, with TRBD1 as a possible D gene (6 bases). The V end was cut by 6 bases, the J end by 0 bases, with 15 bases between. This CDR3 is built from 15 residues. Germline V gives CDR1 SQVTM, CDR2 ANQGSEA.

V usage is TRBV18 and J usage is TRBJ1-2; D remains unclear. V lost 3 bases and J 4 bases, leaving 12 bases between the germline ends. Germline assignment: CDR1 KGHSH and CDR2 LQKENI. The CDR3 consists of 14 residues. The CDR3, as DNA: TGTGCCAGCTCACCGGACCCGTCGGGCTATGGCTACACCTTC. Amino acids: CASSPDPSGYGYTF.

This clonotype was counted many times. V usage is TRBV6-6 and J usage is TRBJ1-5, with D perhaps matching TRBD1 (6 bases). CDR3 length: 13 residues. V shed 5 bases and J shed 11 bases, with 16 bases lying between them. Germline CDR1 MNHNY, CDR2 SVGAGI (reference sequence). CDR3 sequence reads: CASSPQGTGAQHF. In DNA form, the CDR3 reads TGTGCCAGCAGTCCACAGGGAACGGGGGCCCAGCATTTT.

The CDR3 coding sequence is TGCAGTGCTCGACAGCTGAACACTGAAGCTTTCTTT. Amino acid sequence: CSARQLNTEAFF. The chain links TRBV20-1 to TRBJ1-1; the D gene is possibly TRBD1 (5 bases). This CDR3 is 12 amino acids long. The V gene lost 5 bases and the J gene lost 0 bases, with 7 bases spanning the gap. Germline-derived CDR1 and CDR2 are DFQATT and SNEGSKA (reference sequence).

This clonotype was seen many times. V usage is TRBV4-3 and J usage is TRBJ1-1; TRBD1 agrees at 8 bases. Germline CDR1 is LGHNA and CDR2 is YSLEER. The CDR3 loop spans 16 amino acids. After removal of 3 bases from V and 2 bases from J, the junction contained 8 bases not matched to a gene. In nucleotides, the CDR3 is TGCGCCAGCAGCCAGATGAGGGGGACAGGAAACACTGAAGCTTTCTTT. This codes for CASSQMRGTGNTEAFF.

This clonotype appeared a few times. The CDR3 protein is CASSRGGTTDTQYF. The DNA of the CDR3 is TGTGCCAGCAGCAGGGGGGGAACCACAGATACGCAGTATTTT. The genes are TRBV5-4 and TRBJ2-3; D is perhaps TRBD2 (7 bases). CDR3 length equals 14 residues. V lost 4 bases and J 2 bases, leaving 11 bases between the germline ends. CDR1 is SGHNT, CDR2 YYREEE, per germline (reference sequence).

This clonotype came up many times. The CDR3 region has the DNA TGCGCCAGCAGCCGTACCCGGGACAGCTATGGCTACACCTTC. Its protein product is CASSRTRDSYGYTF. This rearrangement joins TRBV5-1 to TRBJ1-2; 7 positions match TRBD1. J lost 4 bases, V lost 4 bases, and 7 bases had no gene match. This CDR3 has 14 residues. Germline lookup yields CDR1 SGHRS and CDR2 YFSETQ.

This clonotype was seen many times. V and J are TRBV7-8 and TRBJ2-1; 13 nucleotides agree with TRBD2. The J segment lost 8 bases and the V segment lost 6 bases, leaving 4 bases of the junction unmatched. This CDR3 contains 14 residues. Germline assignment: CDR1 SGHVS and CDR2 FQNEAQ. The CDR3 DNA reads as TGTGCCAGCAGACTAGCGGGGGGGCCCCATGAGCAGTTCTTC. Its protein product is CASRLAGGPHEQFF.

This chain joins TRBV20-1 and TRBJ1-4; the D gene is possibly TRBD1 (6 bases). The CDR3 has 13 residues. Trimming shortened V by 2 bases and J by 7 bases, and 11 bases separated the two germline ends. In germline, CDR1 is DFQATT, CDR2 SNEGSKA (reference sequence). The CDR3 nucleotides read TGCAGTGCTAGACACAGGGAGGTTGAAAAACTGTTTTTT. It yields the protein CSARHREVEKLFF.

The CDR3 reads CASSLDLKENYGYTF. In DNA, the CDR3 is TGTGCCAGCAGCTTAGATCTTAAGGAAAACTATGGCTACACCTTC. This sequence joins TRBV11-2 and TRBJ1-2; D unresolved. Germline CDR1 and CDR2: SGHAT and FQNNGV. The CDR3 spans 15 residues. Trimming took 0 bases from V and 2 from J, leaving 10 bases between them.

This clonotype was counted a few times. V gene TRBV27 combines with J gene TRBJ1-6; D not resolved. The germline CDR1 and CDR2 sequences are MNHEY and SMNVEV (reference sequence). The CDR3 extends over 15 amino acids. Trimming shortened V by 2 bases and J by 5 bases, and 10 bases separated the two germline ends. CDR3 residues: CASSLRSKDNSPLHF. CDR3 coding DNA: TGTGCCAGCAGTTTAAGGAGTAAGGATAATTCACCCCTCCACTTT.

Only a few counts were recorded for this clonotype. The chain combines TRBV5-1 with TRBJ1-1, with D unresolved. This CDR3 spans 14 amino acids. Germline values: CDR1 SGHRS, CDR2 YFSETQ. Trimming took 4 bases from V and 3 from J, leaving 13 bases between them. The CDR3 sequence is CASSLGRVDTEAFF. The CDR3 nucleotides read TGCGCCAGCAGCCTAGGACGGGTTGACACTGAAGCTTTCTTT. The variable domain in full, completed from reference TRBV5-1 and TRBJ1-1, reads KAGVTQTPRYLIKTRGQQVTLSCSPISGHRSVSWYQQTPGQGLQFLFEYFSETQRNKGNFPGRFSGRQFSNSRSEMNVSTLELGDSALYLCASSLGRVDTEAFFGQGTRLTVV.

This clonotype was counted ten times or more. The rearrangement joins TRBV14 to TRBJ2-5; no clear D. V gave up 0 bases and J gave up 0 bases, with 5 bases separating them. The CDR3 is 14 residues long. Germline V lookup: CDR1 SGHDN, CDR2 FVKESK. This CDR3 reads CASSQDLYQETQYF. The CDR3 DNA is TGTGCCAGCAGCCAAGACTTGTACCAAGAGACCCAGTACTTC. Full variable domain (missing parts from reference TRBV14 and TRBJ2-5): EAGVTQFPSHSVIEKGQTVTLRCDPISGHDNLYWYRRVMGKEIKFLLHFVKESKQDESGMPNNRFLAERTGGTYSTLKVQPAELEDSGVYFCASSQDLYQETQYFGPGTRLLVL.

At least ten counts were recorded for this clonotype. This chain joins TRBV20-1 and TRBJ1-4; D is unresolved. CDR1 is DFQATT, CDR2 SNEGSKA, per germline (reference sequence). The V end was cut by 3 bases, the J end by 8 bases, with 13 bases between. The CDR3 loop spans 13 amino acids. DNA of the CDR3: TGCAGTGCTAGGCCCCCGGGTGACGAAAAACTGTTTTTT. Translation gives CSARPPGDEKLFF.

This clonotype was seen more than once but under ten times. The chain employs TRBV5-1 and TRBJ2-3; TRBD1 aligns across 7 bases. With V trimmed by 4 bases and J by 0 bases, 11 bases remained unmatched. Germline-derived CDR1 and CDR2 are SGHRS and YFSETQ. The CDR3 covers 17 residues. This chain's CDR3 is CASSTPGDRTSTDTQYF. CDR3 in DNA: TGCGCCAGCAGCACCCCCGGGGACAGAACTAGCACAGATACGCAGTATTTT.

There are a few counts of this clonotype. J is TRBJ2-1 and V is TRBV18, with D perhaps TRBD2 (7 bases). V was pared by 3 bases and J by 0 bases, with 18 bases between. Germline loops: CDR1 KGHSH, CDR2 LQKENI. This CDR3 contains 18 residues. The CDR3 region is CASSPGGGRLSSYNEQFF. CDR3 nucleotide sequence: TGTGCCAGCTCACCGGGAGGGGGGCGACTTAGCTCCTACAATGAGCAGTTCTTC.

This clonotype was seen more than once but under ten times. This sequence joins TRBV18 and TRBJ2-7; tentatively, D is TRBD1 or TRBD2 (5 bases each). CDR1 and CDR2 from the germline V gene are KGHSH and LQKENI. V gave up 9 bases and J gave up 2 bases, with 14 bases separating them. The CDR3 runs 13 residues. The chain's CDR3 is CASSTKGPYEQYF. The CDR3 coding sequence is TGTGCCAGTTCAACCAAGGGACCCTACGAGCAGTACTTC. Combining the CDR3 with reference TRBV18 and TRBJ2-7 gives the whole variable domain NAGVMQNPRHLVRRRGQEARLRCSPMKGHSHVYWYRQLPEEGLKFMVYLQKENIIDESGMPKERFSAEFPKEGPSILRIQQVVRGDSAAYFCASSTKGPYEQYFGPGTRLTVT.

This clonotype was found many times. The V gene is TRBV15, the J gene TRBJ2-4; TRBD1 matches 8 bases. Germline assignment: CDR1 LNHNV and CDR2 YYDKDF (reference sequence). Unmatched junction bases numbered 2, after V lost 0 bases and J lost 7 bases. The length of the CDR3 is 14 residues. In nucleotides, the CDR3 is TGTGCCACCAGCAGAGACAGGACAGGGAACATTCAGTACTTC. This gives the protein CATSRDRTGNIQYF.

This clonotype was recorded a few times. This chain uses TRBV7-3 with TRBJ2-1, with 11 nucleotides matching TRBD2. Germline V gene sequence: CDR1 SGHTA, CDR2 FQGTGA. The CDR3 spans 16 residues. J was trimmed by 9 bases and V by 3 bases; bases with no gene match: 10. CDR3 nucleotides: TGTGCCAGCAGCTTGGGTAGCGGGGGGGCAAATCGTGAGCAGTTCTTC. Protein product: CASSLGSGGANREQFF.

This chain links TRBV6-5 with TRBJ2-1, with 15 bases lining up with TRBD2. In germline, CDR1 is MNHEY, CDR2 SVGAGI. The CDR3 sequence is 17 residues long. The junction had 16 bases not matched to a gene; V was cut back by 6 bases and J by 13 bases. The CDR3 DNA follows: TGTGCCAGCAGCCGAGGGACTAGCGGGGGGACATCATACCCCCAGTTCTTC. This sequence encodes CASSRGTSGGTSYPQFF.

This clonotype was recorded many times. V is TRBV19 and J is TRBJ1-5; D is possibly TRBD1 (6 bases). Germline CDR1 reads LNHDA; CDR2 reads SQIVND (reference sequence). This CDR3 is built from 15 residues. Trimming stripped 6 bases from V and 2 bases from J, with 14 bases between. The CDR3 is CASRSRDNGNQPQHF. The CDR3 DNA follows: TGTGCCAGTAGGTCTCGGGACAATGGCAATCAGCCCCAGCATTTT.

This clonotype was recorded many times. The rearrangement joins TRBV6-2 or TRBV6-3 to TRBJ1-2; TRBD1 aligns across 9 bases. The CDR3 has 17 amino acids. Per the germline V gene, CDR1 is MNHEY and CDR2 is SVGEGT. The junction had 13 bases not matched to a gene; V was cut back by 0 bases and J by 8 bases. CDR3 in DNA: TGTGCCAGCAGTTACTCGAGGGACAGGGCAGGCGGGCACGGCTACACCTTC. Translated: CASSYSRDRAGGHGYTF.

This clonotype has a handful of counts. CDR3 sequence (DNA): TGCAGCGTTGTTTGGAAGGATTCTAACTATGGCTACACCTTC. Its protein product is CSVVWKDSNYGYTF. The chain uses TRBV29-1 and TRBJ1-2; D gene unclear. Trimming pared 4 bases from V and 0 bases from J, leaving 12 bases between. CDR3 length equals 14 residues. Germline V gene sequence: CDR1 SQVTM, CDR2 ANQGSEA.

This clonotype has more than one count but fewer than ten. The V and J genes are TRBV20-1 and TRBJ2-1, with 7 nucleotides matching TRBD2. The CDR3 has 15 amino acids. In germline, CDR1 is DFQATT, CDR2 SNEGSKA (reference sequence). Germline trimming cut 3 bases from V and 7 bases from J; bases unmatched to any gene: 12. DNA for the CDR3: TGCAGTGCTAGCCTGCCGGGACTACTGATGAATGAGCAGTTCTTC. Its translation: CSASLPGLLMNEQFF.